This passage covers 21 T cell receptor beta chains from one sample sequenced in a study of beta chain features in type 1 diabetes. The study reverse transcribed the entire isolated RNA, so it sequenced expressed TCRB transcripts. Profiling relied on immunoSEQ multiplex PCR, and the TCRdb table lists in-frame clones only, not all of them. This table holds some 25,000 clones, 55% to 75% found once. Sequenced: Tregs from blood. Receptors were obtained from a woman aged 35 to 49 in good health.

This chain connects TRBV10-3 to TRBJ1-1, with D possibly being TRBD1 (5 bases). The germline V and J ends were trimmed by 0 bases and 7 bases, with 12 bases remaining between them. The V gene's germline CDR1 is ENHRY and CDR2 SYGVKD. CDR3 length: 14 residues. The CDR3 nucleotides are TGTGCCATCAGTGAGTCGTCAGGGAAGCTTGAAGCTTTCTTT. Its protein is CAISESSGKLEAFF.

This clone was seen a few times. The V gene is TRBV4-3, the J gene TRBJ1-1, with a tentative D call TRBD1 (6 bases). Germline V gives CDR1 LGHNA, CDR2 YSLEER. Trimming stripped 0 bases from V and 3 bases from J, with 11 bases between. The CDR3 covers 15 residues. CDR3 DNA sequence: TGCGCCAGCAGCCAAGAAATCACAGGGTACACTGAAGCTTTCTTT. It is translated as CASSQEITGYTEAFF.

This clone appeared a few times. The rearrangement uses TRBV10-3 and TRBJ1-5, with 11 bases that match TRBD1. J was trimmed by 7 bases and V by 3 bases; bases with no gene match: 2. The CDR3 contains 14 residues. CDR1 and CDR2 from the germline V gene are ENHRY and SYGVKD. The CDR3 reads CAISEGQGAQPQHF. For the CDR3, the DNA is TGTGCCATCAGTGAAGGACAGGGGGCACAGCCCCAGCATTTT.

The chain has TRBV11-2 and TRBJ1-6; D may be TRBD1 (6 bases). The V end was cut by 4 bases, the J end by 4 bases, with 14 bases between. The CDR3 sequence is 16 residues long. In germline, CDR1 is SGHAT, CDR2 FQNNGV. The CDR3 loop is CASSSRGQRYNSPLHF. The CDR3 bases are TGTGCCAGCAGCTCGCGGGGGCAACGGTATAATTCACCCCTCCACTTT.

V and J are TRBV2 and TRBJ2-3; the D is unclear. Trimming shortened V by 7 bases and J by 1 base, and 6 bases separated the two germline ends. Germline V gene lookup returns CDR1 SNHLY and CDR2 FYNNEI. This CDR3 region has 12 residues. The CDR3 loop reads CASNLGTDTQYF. Here the CDR3 DNA reads TGTGCCAGCAATCTCGGCACAGATACGCAGTATTTT.

The genes are TRBV7-8 and TRBJ1-1, with TRBD1 matching over 7 bases. Germline V CDR1 and CDR2: SGHVS, FQNEAQ. J was trimmed by 4 bases and V by 6 bases; bases with no gene match: 5. The CDR3 consists of 13 residues. Here the CDR3 DNA reads TGTGCCAGCAGTCAACAGGGGAGCACTGAAGCTTTCTTT. It yields the protein CASSQQGSTEAFF.

V gene TRBV19 combines with J gene TRBJ2-1; 15 nucleotides line up with TRBD2. Germline-derived CDR1 and CDR2 are LNHDA and SQIVND (reference sequence). J was trimmed by 9 bases and V by 5 bases; bases with no gene match: 8. The CDR3 contains 16 residues. The CDR3 protein is CASSPWTSGGGGEQFF. Written as DNA, the CDR3 is TGTGCCAGTAGTCCATGGACTAGCGGGGGGGGTGGTGAGCAGTTCTTC.

The V gene is TRBV11-3, the J gene TRBJ1-1, with D hard to call. The CDR3 runs 15 residues. Germline V lookup: CDR1 SGHNT, CDR2 YENEEA. The V end was cut by 3 bases, the J end by 1 base, with 12 bases between. The CDR3 here is CASSFRGPGNTEAFF. The CDR3 DNA reads as TGTGCCAGCAGCTTCCGAGGGCCGGGGAACACTGAAGCTTTCTTT.

V and J are TRBV5-1 and TRBJ2-2; no clear D gene. Trimming stripped 3 bases from V and 1 base from J, with 7 bases between. Germline CDR1 SGHRS, CDR2 YFSETQ. The CDR3 consists of 14 residues. Here the CDR3 reads CASSSTVNTGELFF. CDR3 DNA: TGCGCCAGCAGCTCTACCGTGAACACCGGGGAGCTGTTTTTT.

This clone was picked up one time. This chain connects TRBV5-6 to TRBJ1-1, with D possibly TRBD1 on 6 matching bases. Between the trimmed V and J ends, which lost 1 base and 1 base, there was a span of 14 bases. The CDR3 is 16 amino acids. The germline V gene encodes CDR1 SGHDT and CDR2 YYEEEE. CDR3: CASSLLGGGTNTEAFF. The CDR3 coding sequence is TGTGCCAGCAGCTTGTTAGGGGGGGGGACGAACACTGAAGCTTTCTTT.

There are a few counts of this clone. This chain links TRBV5-1 with TRBJ2-3; 8 bases are a match to TRBD2. Germline V lookup: CDR1 SGHRS, CDR2 YFSETQ. J lost 5 bases, V lost 5 bases, and 10 bases had no gene match. This CDR3 is built from 15 residues. CDR3 loop: CASRPPGLVVDTQYF. The CDR3 nucleotides are TGCGCCAGCAGGCCCCCGGGACTAGTGGTAGATACGCAGTATTTT.

The chain couples TRBV6-5 to TRBJ1-3; tentatively, D is TRBD1 (6 bases). The CDR3 totals 15 residues. The germline CDR1 and CDR2 sequences are MNHEY and SVGAGI. The V gene lost 4 bases and the J gene lost 0 bases, with 10 bases spanning the gap. The CDR3 DNA reads TGTGCCAGCAGTTCCCCCAGGGGCTCTGGAAACACCATATATTTT. Its protein product is CASSSPRGSGNTIYF.

The chain uses TRBV5-1 and TRBJ2-7; D remains ambiguous. The CDR3 extends over 13 amino acids. V shed 2 bases and J shed 3 bases, with 9 bases lying between them. Per the germline V gene, CDR1 is SGHRS and CDR2 is YFSETQ. This CDR3 reads CASSFQPIYEQYF. In DNA form, the CDR3 reads TGCGCCAGCAGCTTTCAACCTATCTACGAGCAGTACTTC.

This clone was observed once. The chain has TRBV29-1 and TRBJ1-2; a possible D gene is TRBD1 (5 bases). Per germline, CDR1 SQVTM and CDR2 ANQGSEA. Trimming removed 3 bases from V and 0 bases from J, with 23 bases in between. There are 18 residues in the CDR3. CDR3 nucleotide sequence: TGCAGCGTTGATTTCGGTCGAAGCGGGGGACGGGCTAACTATGGCTACACCTTC. Its translation is CSVDFGRSGGRANYGYTF. Full variable domain (missing parts from reference TRBV29-1 and TRBJ1-2): SAVISQKPSRDICQRGTSLTIQCQVDSQVTMMFWYRQQPGQSLTLIATANQGSEATYESGFVIDKFPISRPNLTFSTLTVSNMSPEDSSIYLCSVDFGRSGGRANYGYTFGSGTRLTVV.

To note about this clone: A junction boundary mismatches the germline segment, possibly from a read error. The chain uses TRBV7-7 and TRBJ2-3; the D gene is possibly TRBD2 (7 bases). The CDR3 loop spans 16 amino acids. CDR1 is SSHAT and CDR2 is FNYEAQ in the germline V gene (reference sequence). The CDR3 region has the DNA TGTGCTAGCAGCCCCCTTGGGGGAGGGGGAGCAGATACGCAGTATTTT. Translated, it gives CASSPLGGGGADTQYF.

V is TRBV7-9 and J is TRBJ1-2, with D tentatively TRBD1 (6 bases). Per germline, CDR1 SEHNR and CDR2 FQNEAQ (reference sequence). V gave up 1 base and J gave up 5 bases, with 14 bases separating them. The CDR3 has 15 residues. DNA of the CDR3: TGTGCCAGCAGCTTAGATCGGGGGGCAGAGTATGGCTACACCTTC. This sequence encodes CASSLDRGAEYGYTF.

The chain has TRBV7-2 and TRBJ2-3; D might be TRBD2 (5 bases). This CDR3 region has 17 residues. The V gene's germline CDR1 is SGHTA and CDR2 FQGNSA. V gave up 2 bases and J gave up 0 bases, with 15 bases separating them. The CDR3, as DNA: TGTGCCAGCAGCTTACATGGAGGCCCGGGGAGCACAGATACGCAGTATTTT. It encodes CASSLHGGPGSTDTQYF.

The CDR3 bases are TGTGCCAGCAGCCGGGGGGAGCTCAGCGGGTCCCGGAGGGGGCAGTTCTTC. It translates to CASSRGELSGSRRGQFF. The gene calls are TRBV11-2 and TRBJ2-1; 7 nucleotides align to TRBD2. V lost 5 bases, J lost 12 bases, and 22 bases stayed unmatched. The CDR3 sequence is 17 residues long. CDR1 is SGHAT and CDR2 is FQNNGV in the germline V gene.

V gene TRBV5-1 combines with J gene TRBJ1-6; tentatively, D is TRBD1 (6 bases). This CDR3 spans 15 amino acids. Germline lookup yields CDR1 SGHRS and CDR2 YFSETQ. Trimming took 0 bases from V and 10 from J, leaving 14 bases between them. For the CDR3, the DNA is TGCGCCAGCAGCTTGGCCAGGGGTGGGCAGTCACCCCTCCACTTT. This codes for CASSLARGGQSPLHF.

This chain connects TRBV5-1 to TRBJ2-3, with 7 bases aligning to TRBD1. Germline-derived CDR1 and CDR2 are SGHRS and YFSETQ. This CDR3 is 15 amino acids long. Trimming cost V 6 bases and J 0 bases; bases outside gene matches: 7. This CDR3 is CASTYRGSSTDTQYF. As DNA, the CDR3 is TGCGCCAGCACCTACAGGGGATCGAGCACAGATACGCAGTATTTT.

The V gene is TRBV29-1, the J gene TRBJ1-2; no definite D call. This CDR3 contains 12 residues. The V gene's germline CDR1 is SQVTM and CDR2 ANQGSEA. The V end was cut by 7 bases, the J end by 8 bases, with 17 bases between. CDR3 protein: CSALRNFNGYTF. The CDR3 nucleotides are TGCAGCGCCCTCAGGAATTTCAACGGCTACACCTTC.